A selection of T cell receptor beta chains follows, all from one sample in a study of blood T cell repertoires in COVID-19. TCRdb's copy holds only in-frame clones and misses some; the assay was immunoSEQ multiplex PCR. This sample has under 40,000 clones; 87% occur once, and the top ten carry more than 20%. The sample consisted of peripheral blood. The receptors stem from a man in his fifties with active or convalescent COVID-19. Each CDR3 is given with its conserved first and last residue. D genes are given only for firm matches. The size entry is marked missing in some rows and otherwise reads once, few, many or a size class.

clone size,J gene,D gene,V gene,CDR3 protein,CDR3 DNA
NA,TRBJ2-1,NA,TRBV15,CATSRAFGGYNEQFF,TGTGCCACCAGCAGAGCATTTGGAGGGTACAATGAGCAGTTCTTC
NA,TRBJ1-4,NA,TRBV4-2,CASSQTLEKLFF,TGTGCCAGCAGCCAAACTCTTGAAAAACTGTTTTTT
NA,TRBJ2-1,TRBD1,TRBV5-6,CASSFPTGGRNNEQFF,TGTGCCAGCAGCTTCCCCACAGGGGGAAGAAACAATGAGCAGTTCTTC
NA,TRBJ1-5,NA,TRBV2,CASSATGMLDSNQPQHF,TGTGCCAGCAGTGCAACAGGGATGCTAGATAGCAATCAGCCCCAGCATTTT
once,TRBJ1-2,NA,TRBV19,CASSIEVNYGYTF,TGTGCCAGTAGTATTGAGGTCAACTATGGCTACACCTTC
few,TRBJ1-6,TRBD1,TRBV2,CASSVPSGTDINSPLHF,TGTGCCAGCAGTGTACCCTCCGGGACAGATATTAATTCACCCCTCCACTTT
NA,TRBJ1-2,NA,TRBV5-1,CASSLNGDGYTF,TGCGCCAGCAGCTTAAACGGGGATGGCTACACCTTC
NA,TRBJ2-7,NA,TRBV27,CASSLGSGSYEQYF,TGTGCCAGCAGTTTAGGGAGTGGCTCCTACGAGCAGTACTTC
NA,TRBJ1-5,TRBD1,TRBV3-1/TRBV3-2,CASSQTGTGLWPQHF,TGTGCCAGCAGCCAGACCGGGACAGGGCTTTGGCCCCAGCATTTT
NA,TRBJ2-1,NA,TRBV7-2,CASSRTRMGEQFF,TGTGCCAGCAGCCGGACAAGAATGGGTGAGCAGTTCTTC
NA,TRBJ2-3,NA,TRBV9,CASSDRGTTDTQYF,TGTGCCAGCAGCGACCGGGGAACCACAGATACGCAGTATTTT
NA,TRBJ2-1,TRBD2,TRBV4-1,CASSLGRQKDEQFF,TGCGCCAGCAGCCTCGGGAGGCAGAAGGATGAGCAGTTCTTC
few,TRBJ2-1,NA,TRBV7-3,CASSLGQVGYNEQFF,TGTGCCAGCAGCTTAGGGCAGGTTGGCTACAATGAGCAGTTCTTC
NA,TRBJ2-1,NA,TRBV3-1/TRBV3-2,CASSQPRGLESYNEQFF,TGTGCCAGCAGCCAGCCTAGGGGATTAGAGTCCTACAATGAGCAGTTCTTC
NA,TRBJ2-6,NA,TRBV24-1,CATSDSGTLYSGANVLTF,TGTGCCACCAGTGATTCCGGGACACTTTACTCTGGGGCCAACGTCCTGACTTTC
NA,TRBJ2-1,TRBD2,TRBV19,CASRGTSGAPRYNEQFF,TGTGCCAGTAGGGGTACTAGCGGGGCACCTCGATACAATGAGCAGTTCTTC
NA,TRBJ2-1,TRBD2,TRBV4-2,CASSQEVLAGGLDYNEQFF,TGTGCCAGCAGCCAAGAGGTCCTAGCGGGGGGGCTGGACTACAATGAGCAGTTCTTC
NA,TRBJ2-5,NA,TRBV6-5,CASSSTDRYRTQYF,TGTGCCAGCAGCTCTACAGACCGCTACCGCACCCAGTACTTC
NA,TRBJ1-6,NA,TRBV3-1/TRBV3-2,CATQDSSYNSPLHF,TGTGCCACTCAAGACAGCTCCTATAATTCACCCCTCCACTTT
NA,TRBJ1-6,TRBD1,TRBV3-1/TRBV3-2,CASSQATSFTGGRSPLHF,TGTGCCAGCAGCCAGGCAACCTCATTCACAGGGGGCCGGTCACCCCTCCACTTT
NA,TRBJ2-2,TRBD1,TRBV19,CASTRDSQNVMNTGELFF,TGTGCCAGTACTAGGGACAGTCAGAACGTAATGAACACCGGGGAGCTGTTTTTT
NA,TRBJ1-2,NA,TRBV6-5,CASSPRTASYYGYTF,TGTGCCAGCAGCCCAAGGACAGCTTCTTACTATGGCTACACCTTC
NA,TRBJ1-5,NA,TRBV6-5,CASGIRDTNQPQHF,TGTGCCAGCGGAATCCGGGACACTAATCAGCCCCAGCATTTT
NA,TRBJ2-5,NA,TRBV5-1,CASSLGGTQMQETQYF,TGCGCCAGCAGCTTGGGCGGGACCCAGATGCAAGAGACCCAGTACTTC
once,TRBJ2-3,NA,TRBV7-3,CASSLKDGRETDTQYF,TGTGCCAGCAGCTTAAAGGACGGGAGAGAGACAGATACGCAGTATTTT
few,TRBJ2-1,TRBD2,TRBV5-1,CASSPGAGDYNEQFF,TGCGCCAGCAGCCCCGGGGCGGGGGACTACAATGAGCAGTTCTTC
NA,TRBJ1-5,NA,TRBV6-6,CASSYSSRGWDQPQHF,TGTGCCAGCAGTTACTCGAGCCGAGGGTGGGATCAGCCCCAGCATTTT
NA,TRBJ2-2,NA,TRBV27,CASSLRRGGELFF,TGTGCCAGCAGTCTCCGGAGGGGCGGGGAGCTGTTTTTT
once,TRBJ2-7,NA,TRBV4-1,CASSQFDSSYEQYF,TGCGCCAGCAGCCAATTCGACAGCTCCTACGAGCAGTACTTC
medium-sized,TRBJ2-1,TRBD2,TRBV19,CASTLAGGLNEQFF,TGTGCCAGCACACTAGCGGGAGGTTTAAATGAGCAGTTCTTC
once,TRBJ1-6,NA,TRBV5-1,CASSLGSHRDNNSPLHF,TGCGCCAGCAGCTTGGGATCACACCGGGACAATAATTCACCCCTCCACTTT
NA,TRBJ2-7,TRBD1,TRBV30,CAWNRDSSYEQYF,TGTGCCTGGAATCGGGACAGCTCCTACGAGCAGTACTTC
NA,TRBJ2-7,TRBD2,TRBV11-2,CASSLEPTSGFYEQYF,TGTGCCAGCAGCTTAGAACCGACTAGCGGGTTTTACGAGCAGTACTTC
NA,TRBJ1-1,NA,TRBV2,CASSDGENTEAFF,TGTGCCAGCAGTGACGGGGAGAACACTGAAGCTTTCTTT
once,TRBJ2-5,NA,TRBV2,CASRGDQETQYF,TGTGCCAGCAGAGGGGACCAAGAGACCCAGTACTTC
NA,TRBJ1-4,TRBD1,TRBV14,CASSPRDRQTKDEKLFF,TGTGCCAGCAGTCCCCGGGACAGACAGACGAAGGATGAAAAACTGTTTTTT
NA,TRBJ2-1,TRBD2,TRBV18,CASSPRAGDRRNEQFF,TGTGCCAGCTCACCGCGAGCGGGAGATCGTCGGAATGAGCAGTTCTTC
NA,TRBJ1-2,NA,TRBV18,CASSDQTVPSKANYGYTF,TGTGCCAGCTCAGACCAGACAGTCCCCTCCAAGGCTAACTATGGCTACACCTTC
NA,TRBJ2-1,NA,TRBV29-1,CSVHFPGSYNEQFF,TGCAGCGTTCATTTTCCGGGATCCTACAATGAGCAGTTCTTC
NA,TRBJ1-2,NA,TRBV2,CASSPTQGYGYTF,TGTGCCAGCAGCCCCACCCAGGGGTACGGCTACACCTTC
NA,TRBJ1-4,NA,TRBV6-6,CASCRHPDREVVTNEKLFF,TGTGCCAGCTGTCGCCACCCTGACAGAGAGGTTGTAACTAATGAAAAACTGTTTTTT
NA,TRBJ2-7,TRBD1,TRBV4-1,CASSPGQGTYEQYF,TGCGCCAGCAGCCCGGGACAGGGAACCTACGAGCAGTACTTC
few,TRBJ2-1,TRBD2,TRBV27,CASSSTSVGEQFF,TGTGCCAGCAGTTCCACTAGCGTCGGTGAGCAGTTCTTC
NA,TRBJ2-1,NA,TRBV7-3,CASSLTTGTSSGEQFF,TGTGCCAGCAGCTTAACGACGGGGACTTCCTCCGGAGAGCAGTTCTTC
NA,TRBJ2-7,TRBD1,TRBV6-6,CASERDRGNEQYF,TGTGCCAGCGAGCGGGACAGGGGGAACGAGCAGTACTTC
NA,TRBJ2-1,TRBD2,TRBV4-1,CASSPGPGRGGFVLDEQFF,TGCGCCAGCAGCCCCGGCCCCGGGCGGGGGGGCTTCGTTTTGGATGAGCAGTTCTTC
once,TRBJ1-6,NA,TRBV7-3,CASSLILQGSGNSPLHF,TGTGCCAGCAGCTTAATCCTCCAGGGATCGGGTAATTCACCCCTCCACTTT
once,TRBJ1-2,NA,TRBV7-9,CASSFRLREIYGYTF,TGTGCCAGCAGCTTCCGTTTGAGAGAAATCTATGGCTACACCTTC
NA,TRBJ2-7,TRBD1,TRBV5-1,CASSLGQGEEYF,TGCGCCAGCAGCTTAGGACAGGGAGAGGAGTACTTC
NA,TRBJ2-1,NA,TRBV12-3/TRBV12-4,CASSPGANEQFF,TGTGCCAGCAGTCCAGGGGCCAATGAGCAGTTCTTC
NA,TRBJ1-1,NA,TRBV2,CASSARTGNTEAFF,TGTGCCAGCAGTGCCCGTACAGGGAACACTGAAGCTTTCTTT